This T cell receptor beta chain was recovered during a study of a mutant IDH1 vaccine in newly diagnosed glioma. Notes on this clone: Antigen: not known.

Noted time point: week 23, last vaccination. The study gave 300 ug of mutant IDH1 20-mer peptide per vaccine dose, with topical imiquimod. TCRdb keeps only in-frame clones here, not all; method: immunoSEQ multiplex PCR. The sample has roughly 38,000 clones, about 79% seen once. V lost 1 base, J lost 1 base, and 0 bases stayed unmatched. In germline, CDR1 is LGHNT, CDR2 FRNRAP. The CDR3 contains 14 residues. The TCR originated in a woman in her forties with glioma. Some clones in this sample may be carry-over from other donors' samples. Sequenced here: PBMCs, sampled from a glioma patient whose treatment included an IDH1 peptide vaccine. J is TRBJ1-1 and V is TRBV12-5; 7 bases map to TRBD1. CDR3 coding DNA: TGTGCTAGTGGTTTGGGGACAGGGAACACTGAAGCTTTCTTT. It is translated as CASGLGTGNTEAFF.